What follows describes a single TCR beta chain. Antigen specificity is unknown. The source of the sample is a study of Ad26.COV2.S vaccination and SARS-CoV-2 variants. Study-wide results and limits: An underestimation of total T cell responses may have resulted from the TCR breadth and depth analyses. Reportedly, after vaccination the spike-specific CD8+ and CD4+ T cell responses displayed substantial breadth. Vaccine recipients posted higher spike-specific TCR breadth than their placebo counterparts. Whether participants received vaccine or placebo, their non-spike TCR breadth was similar.

The length of the CDR3 is 13 residues. Germline assignment: CDR1 SNHLY and CDR2 FYNNEI. V gave up 6 bases and J gave up 0 bases, with 8 bases separating them. The method was immunoSEQ multiplex PCR; TCRdb's version includes in-frame clones alone and lacks a portion of them. The sample has about 350,000 clones; just over 90% are singletons. The origin of this receptor is a human donor who had recovered from COVID-19. The sequencing used peripheral blood, collected after recovery from COVID-19. The chain joins TRBV2 to TRBJ1-2; possibly TRBD1 for D (6 bases). The chain's CDR3 is CASRRGANYGYTF. Here the CDR3 DNA reads TGTGCCAGCAGAAGGGGGGCTAACTATGGCTACACCTTC.